This TCR beta chain comes out of a study of cytomegalovirus exposure and HLA in healthy donors. To note about this clone: Its antigen remains unidentified.

Germline-derived CDR1 and CDR2 are LGHNA and YSLEER. Trimming pared 2 bases from V and 0 bases from J, leaving 10 bases between. The CDR3 spans 15 residues. Sequencing was performed with immunoSEQ multiplex PCR; in TCRdb, only in-frame clones are kept and a portion is missing. The sample lists about 120,000 clones, roughly 90% occurring once. General observations from the study: In vitro experiments confirmed that three CMV-associated chains were specific for CMV antigens.

This clonotype was obtained from a woman younger than 30 in good health and CMV-seropositive. Sample: PBMCs. The chain employs TRBV4-3 and TRBJ1-1, with D possibly being TRBD1 (5 bases). As DNA, the CDR3 is TGCGCCAGCAGCCAATCGACAGCTATGAACACTGAAGCTTTCTTT. Encoded protein: CASSQSTAMNTEAFF.